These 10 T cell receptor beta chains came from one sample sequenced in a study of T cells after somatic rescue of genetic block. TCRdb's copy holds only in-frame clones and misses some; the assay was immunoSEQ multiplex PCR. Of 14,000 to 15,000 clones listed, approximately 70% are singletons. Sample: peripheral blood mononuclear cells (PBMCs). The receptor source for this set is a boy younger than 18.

CDR3 nucleotide sequence: TGTGCCAGCAGCTCCCGGGTCACAGAGACCCAGTACTTC. This codes for CASSSRVTETQYF. This rearrangement joins TRBV7-9 to TRBJ2-5; D is uncertain. Germline assignment: CDR1 SEHNR and CDR2 FQNEAQ (reference sequence). This CDR3 has 13 residues. V dropped 4 bases and J dropped 4 bases, with 10 bases sitting between them. The variable domain in full, with the rest retrieved from reference TRBV7-9 and TRBJ2-5, is DTGVSQNPRHKITKRGQNVTFRCDPISEHNRLYWYRQTLGQGPEFLTYFQNEAQLEKSRLLSDRFSAERPKGSFSTLEIQRTEQGDSAMYLCASSSRVTETQYFGPGTRLLVL.

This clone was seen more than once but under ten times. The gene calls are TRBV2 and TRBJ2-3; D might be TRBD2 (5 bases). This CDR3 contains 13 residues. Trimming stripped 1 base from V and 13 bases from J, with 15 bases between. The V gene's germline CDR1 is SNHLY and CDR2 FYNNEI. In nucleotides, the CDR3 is TGTGCCAGCAGTGAAGAAGCGGCGCCGAGGGAGTATTTT. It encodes CASSEEAAPREYF.

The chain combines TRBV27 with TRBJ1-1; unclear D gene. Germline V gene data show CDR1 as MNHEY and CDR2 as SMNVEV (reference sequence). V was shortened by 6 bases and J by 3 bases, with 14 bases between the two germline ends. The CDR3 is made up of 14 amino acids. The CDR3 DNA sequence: TGTGCCAGCAGGCCGGTGGGCGGTGACACTGAAGCTTTCTTT. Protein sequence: CASRPVGGDTEAFF.

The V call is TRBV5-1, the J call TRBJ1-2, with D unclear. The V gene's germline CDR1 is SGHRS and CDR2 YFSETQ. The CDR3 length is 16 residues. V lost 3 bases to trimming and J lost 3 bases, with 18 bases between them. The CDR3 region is CASSSGLTVSDYGYTF. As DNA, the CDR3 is TGCGCCAGCAGCTCGGGATTAACAGTTTCGGACTATGGCTACACCTTC.

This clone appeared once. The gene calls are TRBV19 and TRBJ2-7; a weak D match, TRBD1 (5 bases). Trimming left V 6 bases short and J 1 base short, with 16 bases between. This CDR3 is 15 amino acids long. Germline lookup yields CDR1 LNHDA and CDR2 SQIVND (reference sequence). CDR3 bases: TGTGCCAGTAGCACAAGGAAACAGGCGTCCTACGAGCAGTACTTC. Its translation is CASSTRKQASYEQYF.

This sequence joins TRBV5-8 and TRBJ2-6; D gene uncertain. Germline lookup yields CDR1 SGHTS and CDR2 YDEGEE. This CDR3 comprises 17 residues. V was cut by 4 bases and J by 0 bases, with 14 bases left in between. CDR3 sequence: CASSPTQWGSGANVLTF. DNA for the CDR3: TGTGCCAGCAGCCCTACCCAGTGGGGCTCTGGGGCCAACGTCCTGACTTTC.

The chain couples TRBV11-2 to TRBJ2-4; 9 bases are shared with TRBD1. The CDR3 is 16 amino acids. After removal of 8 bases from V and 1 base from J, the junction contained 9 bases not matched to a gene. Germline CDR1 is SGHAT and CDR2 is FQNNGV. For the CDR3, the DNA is TGTGCCAGCCACGGGACAGGGATGATGGCCAAAAACATTCAGTACTTC. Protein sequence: CASHGTGMMAKNIQYF.

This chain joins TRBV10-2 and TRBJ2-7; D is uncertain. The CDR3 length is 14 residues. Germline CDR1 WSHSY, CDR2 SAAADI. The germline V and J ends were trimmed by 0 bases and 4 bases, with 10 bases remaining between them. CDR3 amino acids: CASSESDTYYEQYF. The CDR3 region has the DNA TGCGCCAGCAGTGAGTCTGACACCTATTACGAGCAGTACTTC.

In DNA, the CDR3 is TGTGCCAGCAGCTTTCAGGGGCCCTCCTACGAGCAGTACTTC. Residues: CASSFQGPSYEQYF. The gene calls are TRBV5-4 and TRBJ2-7, with TRBD1 as a possible D gene (6 bases). Germline-derived CDR1 and CDR2 are SGHNT and YYREEE (reference sequence). The germline V and J ends were trimmed by 2 bases and 0 bases, with 9 bases remaining between them. This CDR3 has 14 amino acids.

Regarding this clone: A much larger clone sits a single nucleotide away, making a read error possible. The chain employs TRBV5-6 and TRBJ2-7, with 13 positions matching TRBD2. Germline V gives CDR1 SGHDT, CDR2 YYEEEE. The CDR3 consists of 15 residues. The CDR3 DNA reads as TGTGCCAGCAGCGCGGGACTAGCGGGACCCTACAAGCAGTACTTC. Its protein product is CASSAGLAGPYKQYF.